The 20 T cell receptor beta chains reported below all come from one sample, sequenced in a study of OX40 agonist ivuxolimab in advanced cancers. The protocol was immunoSEQ multiplex PCR, while the TCRdb copy is restricted to in-frame clones and leaves out a portion. The table shows just over 30,000 clones, with about 89% occurring only once. Sequences were derived from CD4+ or CD8+ T cells sorted from blood, sampled in a trial of the OX40 agonist ivuxolimab. The receptors were sampled from an adult with an advanced solid tumor such as melanoma, head and neck, liver or kidney cancer.

CDR3 region: CASSLGTGYGYTF. For the CDR3, the DNA is TGTGCCAGCAGCTTAGGGACAGGCTATGGCTACACCTTC. The J gene is TRBJ1-2, the V gene TRBV7-9; 7 nucleotides agree with TRBD1. This CDR3 spans 13 amino acids. Germline CDR1 is SEHNR and CDR2 is FQNEAQ (reference sequence). J gave up 4 bases and V 1 base, and 0 bases lay outside the gene matches.

The genes are TRBV11-2 and TRBJ2-7; 8 bases map to TRBD1. With 5 bases clipped from V and 0 bases from J, the junction kept 9 bases outside the gene matches. Germline assignment: CDR1 SGHAT and CDR2 FQNNGV. The CDR3 loop spans 16 amino acids. CDR3 nucleotides: TGTGCCAGCAGCCTCAACAGGGGGTTGAGCTCCTACGAGCAGTACTTC. It encodes CASSLNRGLSSYEQYF.

The chain joins TRBV5-1 to TRBJ1-1; D might be TRBD1 (6 bases). The germline V gene has CDR1 SGHRS and CDR2 YFSETQ. V was clipped by 1 base and J by 0 bases, with 22 bases between them. This CDR3 has 19 residues. The CDR3 DNA follows: TGCGCCAGCAGCTTGACGTACCAAACCCCGGGACAAATGAACACTGAAGCTTTCTTT. Protein: CASSLTYQTPGQMNTEAFF.

V is TRBV25-1 and J is TRBJ2-1; 14 bases are a match to TRBD2. The germline V gene has CDR1 MGHDK and CDR2 SYGVNS. The CDR3 consists of 17 residues. The V segment lost 4 bases and the J segment 5 bases; nucleotides outside the gene matches: 7. DNA for the CDR3: TGTGCCAGCAGTGCGCGACTAGCGGGAGGGAGTAACAATGAGCAGTTCTTC. Translation: CASSARLAGGSNNEQFF.

The V call is TRBV5-1, the J call TRBJ2-1; 7 bases line up with TRBD2. There are 16 residues in the CDR3. Germline V CDR1 and CDR2: SGHRS, YFSETQ. Unmatched junction bases numbered 7, after V lost 0 bases and J lost 4 bases. CDR3 DNA: TGCGCCAGCAGCTTGGGTTTGCGGGAGAAATACAATGAGCAGTTCTTC. Translating gives CASSLGLREKYNEQFF.

The chain uses TRBV27 and TRBJ1-5; D possibly corresponds to TRBD1 (5 bases). The CDR3 has 13 amino acids. CDR1 and CDR2 (germline): MNHEY, SMNVEV (reference sequence). V was shortened by 10 bases and J by 6 bases, with 16 bases between the two germline ends. DNA of the CDR3: TGTGCCATCGCGCAGGGTCGGGGTCAGCCCCAGCATTTT. Protein: CAIAQGRGQPQHF.

This clone was observed a handful of times. The rearrangement links TRBV28 to TRBJ2-1; 9 bases are shared with TRBD2. The CDR3 is 14 amino acids. Germline V gene sequence: CDR1 MDHEN, CDR2 SYDVKM. V shed 6 bases, J shed 10 bases, and the junction held 10 bases outside the gene matches. The CDR3 DNA follows: TGTGCCAGCAGGACGACTAGCGGCACCGGGGAGCAGTTCTTC. Protein sequence: CASRTTSGTGEQFF.

The J gene is TRBJ2-1, the V gene TRBV6-6, with D uncertain. Trimming removed 4 bases from V and 1 base from J, with 11 bases in between. CDR1 and CDR2 (germline): MNHNY, SVGAGI (reference sequence). CDR3 length equals 15 residues. The CDR3 DNA follows: TGTGCCAGCAGTTCAGACACCAGATCCTACAATGAGCAGTTCTTC. Its translation: CASSSDTRSYNEQFF.

Only one count was recorded for this clone. One junction end disagrees with the germline gene, perhaps due to a read error. The rearrangement uses TRBV6-1 and TRBJ1-5; D unresolved. Germline values: CDR1 MNHNS, CDR2 SASEGT. The CDR3 runs 14 residues. CDR3 coding DNA: TGTGCCAGCAGTGAAATTAGCAGCACTCAGCCCCAGCATTTT. This sequence encodes CASSEISSTQPQHF.

This chain connects TRBV5-1 to TRBJ2-3, with a tentative D call TRBD2 (5 bases). The CDR3 loop spans 13 amino acids. Deletions cut 0 bases from V and 6 bases from J, with 8 bases between. In germline, CDR1 is SGHRS, CDR2 YFSETQ. The CDR3 loop is CASSLEAVDTQYF. CDR3 nucleotide sequence: TGCGCCAGCAGCTTGGAAGCGGTCGATACGCAGTATTTT.

V is TRBV11-2 and J is TRBJ2-5, with TRBD1 as a possible D gene (5 bases). The CDR3 is 13 amino acids. Germline V gene sequence: CDR1 SGHAT, CDR2 FQNNGV. The ends were cut back, 3 bases at V and 5 bases at J, with 10 bases in the middle. CDR3 residues: CASSFRGLETQYF. The DNA of the CDR3 is TGTGCCAGCAGCTTTAGGGGTCTCGAGACCCAGTACTTC. The full variable domain, in which reference TRBV11-2 and TRBJ2-5 provide the parts outside the CDR3, is EAGVAQSPRYKIIEKRQSVAFWCNPISGHATLYWYQQILGQGPKLLIQFQNNGVVDDSQLPKDRFSAERLKGVDSTLKIQPAKLEDSAVYLCASSFRGLETQYFGPGTRLLVL.

This chain uses TRBV23-1 with TRBJ2-7; D could derive from TRBD1 or TRBD2 (5 bases each). TRBV23-1 is flagged as an ORF with uncertain function. V was cut by 4 bases and J by 3 bases, with 13 bases left in between. This CDR3 has 14 residues. In DNA, the CDR3 is TGCGCCAGCAGTCCCTTTGGGGGTTGCTACGAGCAGTACTTC. Its protein is CASSPFGGCYEQYF.

The J gene is TRBJ2-1, the V gene TRBV29-1; perhaps TRBD1 as D (5 bases). Germline V gene sequence: CDR1 SQVTM, CDR2 ANQGSEA. The CDR3 is 14 amino acids. V lost 6 bases and J lost 6, with 18 bases in between. The CDR3 reads CSVVGLGATNEQFF. For the CDR3, the DNA is TGCAGCGTGGTGGGGCTTGGGGCGACCAATGAGCAGTTCTTC.

The chain uses TRBV7-2 and TRBJ2-7; D not resolved. V gave up 5 bases and J gave up 4 bases, with 15 bases separating them. The CDR3 totals 14 residues. In germline, CDR1 is SGHTA, CDR2 FQGNSA. Here the CDR3 DNA reads TGTGCCAGCAGCCGCGACGCGAGCAGATACGAGCAGTACTTC. This translates into CASSRDASRYEQYF.

This clone is termed medium-sized (0.01 to 0.1%). The rearrangement links TRBV5-1 to TRBJ2-5, with D perhaps TRBD2 (6 bases). The CDR3 runs to 15 residues. Trimming removed 4 bases at V and 5 bases at J, with 18 bases between. CDR1 is SGHRS, CDR2 YFSETQ, per germline. CDR3 region: CASSPPGLGGETQYF. The CDR3 nucleotides read TGCGCCAGCAGCCCGCCGGGACTCGGCGGGGAGACCCAGTACTTC.

The chain has TRBV19 and TRBJ2-5; 7 bases are a match to TRBD1. The CDR3 is made up of 15 amino acids. From germline, CDR1 is LNHDA and CDR2 SQIVND (reference sequence). Trimming cost V 3 bases and J 5 bases; bases outside gene matches: 9. The CDR3 nucleotides are TGTGCCAGTAGTATTTCCGAGACAGGGTGGGAGACCCAGTACTTC. Amino acid sequence: CASSISETGWETQYF.

In this sample, this clone turned up once. Sequence at one end of the junction differs from germline and may be a read error. The V gene is TRBV19, the J gene TRBJ2-2, with 13 bases matching TRBD2. The germline gives CDR1 LNHDA, CDR2 SQIVND (reference sequence). This CDR3 spans 14 amino acids. The CDR3 loop is CVSKLAGGSGELFF. CDR3 bases: TGTGTCAGTAAACTAGCGGGAGGGTCCGGGGAGCTGTTTTTT.

The rearrangement uses TRBV19 and TRBJ2-5; D is possibly TRBD1 or TRBD2 (5 bases each). Near its end, the DNA agrees better with TRBJ2-7, so the J call may be wrong. Germline V CDR1 and CDR2: LNHDA, SQIVND (reference sequence). The CDR3 extends over 12 amino acids. CDR3 sequence reads: CASSIQGHEQYF. CDR3 coding DNA: TGTGCCAGTAGTATACAGGGACACGAGCAGTACTTC.

This sequence joins TRBV15 and TRBJ1-4; weak D call: TRBD1 (5 bases). Looked up from germline, CDR1 is LNHNV and CDR2 is YYDKDF (reference sequence). The V end lost 6 bases, the J end lost 8 bases, and 10 bases lay between the germline ends. The CDR3 contains 12 residues. The CDR3 region is CATRGQGEKLFF. In nucleotides, the CDR3 is TGTGCCACCAGAGGGCAGGGCGAAAAACTGTTTTTT.

The chain has TRBV19 and TRBJ1-5; TRBD1 matches 7 bases. This CDR3 spans 13 amino acids. The J segment lost 6 bases and the V segment lost 8 bases, leaving 7 bases of the junction unmatched. Germline values: CDR1 LNHDA, CDR2 SQIVND (reference sequence). The CDR3 loop reads CASDRDFGQPQHF. The CDR3 DNA follows: TGTGCCAGTGACAGGGATTTTGGTCAGCCCCAGCATTTT.